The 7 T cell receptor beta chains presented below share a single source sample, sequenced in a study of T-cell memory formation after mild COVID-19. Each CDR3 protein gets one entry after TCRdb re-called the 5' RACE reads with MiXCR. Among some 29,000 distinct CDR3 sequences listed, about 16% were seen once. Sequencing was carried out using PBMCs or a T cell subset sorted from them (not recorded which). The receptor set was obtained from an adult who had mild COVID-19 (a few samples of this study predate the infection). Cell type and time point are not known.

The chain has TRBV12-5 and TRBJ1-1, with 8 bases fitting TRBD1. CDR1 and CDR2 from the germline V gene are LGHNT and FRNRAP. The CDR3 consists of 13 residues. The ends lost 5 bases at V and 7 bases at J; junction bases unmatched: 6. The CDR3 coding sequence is TGTGCTAGTGGTCTTGACAGGGGCCTTGAAGCTTTCTTT. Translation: CASGLDRGLEAFF. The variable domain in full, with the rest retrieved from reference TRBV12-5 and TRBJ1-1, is DARVTQTPRHKVTEMGQEVTMRCQPILGHNTVFWYRQTMMQGLELLAYFRNRAPLDDSGMPKDRFSAEMPDATLATLKIQPSEPRDSAVYFCASGLDRGLEAFFGQGTRLTVV.

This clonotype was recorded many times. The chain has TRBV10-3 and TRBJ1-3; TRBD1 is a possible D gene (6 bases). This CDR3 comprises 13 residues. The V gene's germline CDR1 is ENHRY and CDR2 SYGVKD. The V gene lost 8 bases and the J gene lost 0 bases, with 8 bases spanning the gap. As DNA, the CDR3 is TGTGCCATCGCGGGGGCCTCTGGAAACACCATATATTTT. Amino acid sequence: CAIAGASGNTIYF.

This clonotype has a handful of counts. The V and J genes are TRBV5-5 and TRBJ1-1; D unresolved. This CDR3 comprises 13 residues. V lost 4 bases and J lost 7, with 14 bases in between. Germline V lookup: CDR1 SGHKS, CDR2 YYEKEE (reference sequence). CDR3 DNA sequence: TGTGCCAGCAGCCGTACGACCGGGAGTGAAGCTTTCTTT. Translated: CASSRTTGSEAFF. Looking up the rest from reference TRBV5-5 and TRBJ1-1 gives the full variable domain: DAGVTQSPTHLIKTRGQQVTLRCSPISGHKSVSWYQQVLGQGPQFIFQYYEKEERGRGNFPDRFSARQFPNYSSELNVNALLLGDSALYLCASSRTTGSEAFFGQGTRLTVV.

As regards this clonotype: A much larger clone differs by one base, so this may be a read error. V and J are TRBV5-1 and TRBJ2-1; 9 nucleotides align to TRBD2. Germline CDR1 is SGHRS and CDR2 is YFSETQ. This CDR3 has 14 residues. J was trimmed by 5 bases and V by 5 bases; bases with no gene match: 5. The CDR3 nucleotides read TGCGCCAGCAGAATGACTAGCGGAGACAATGAGCAGTTCTTC. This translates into CASRMTSGDNEQFF.

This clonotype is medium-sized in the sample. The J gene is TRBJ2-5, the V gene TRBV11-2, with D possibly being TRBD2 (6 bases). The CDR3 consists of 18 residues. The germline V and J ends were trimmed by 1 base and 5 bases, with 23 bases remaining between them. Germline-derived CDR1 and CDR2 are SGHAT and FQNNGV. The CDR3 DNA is TGTGCCAGCAGCTTAGCCCGCACTATGGTGGGGGGTAGGGAGACCCAGTACTTC. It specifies CASSLARTMVGGRETQYF.

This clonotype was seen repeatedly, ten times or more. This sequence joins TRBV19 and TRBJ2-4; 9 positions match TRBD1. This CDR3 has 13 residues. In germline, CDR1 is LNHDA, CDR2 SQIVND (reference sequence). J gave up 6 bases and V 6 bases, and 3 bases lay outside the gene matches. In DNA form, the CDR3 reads TGTGCCAGTAGCGCGGGACAGGGAAACATTCAGTACTTC. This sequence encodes CASSAGQGNIQYF.

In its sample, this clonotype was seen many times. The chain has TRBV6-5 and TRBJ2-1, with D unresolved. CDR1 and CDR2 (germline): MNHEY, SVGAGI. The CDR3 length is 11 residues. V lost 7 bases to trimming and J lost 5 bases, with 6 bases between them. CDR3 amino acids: CASKLNNEQFF. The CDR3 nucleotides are TGTGCCAGCAAACTAAACAATGAGCAGTTCTTC.